A single T cell receptor beta chain is shown here with its context. The CDR3 is 15 amino acids. Germline loops: CDR1 LGHDT, CDR2 YNNKEL (reference sequence). V lost 0 bases to trimming and J lost 5 bases, with 13 bases between them. This sample was taken from a study of CDR3 diversity in severe acne. TCRdb fed the PCR reads into MiXCR, producing one record per CDR3 protein. The sample has roughly 100,000 distinct CDR3 sequences; 51% are singletons. Sequencing input: blood. This chain links TRBV3-1 with TRBJ2-5; D is undetermined. The receptor comes from a male donor with acne. The CDR3 nucleotides read TGTGCCAGCAGCCAAGATTTCGGCGGTTCGGAGACCCAGTACTTC. Translation gives CASSQDFGGSETQYF.